This T cell receptor beta chain was documented in a study of cytomegalovirus exposure and HLA in healthy donors. The CDR3 has 14 amino acids. The junction had 5 bases not matched to a gene; V was cut back by 4 bases and J by 3 bases. Germline CDR1 MNHEY, CDR2 SVGAGI. Notes on the study in general: After further analysis at a later stage, 15,000 to 20,000 TCR beta sequences were associated with HLA alleles at 0.05 false discovery rate. Later analysis demonstrated an association between a missense DCLRE1C variant and TCR beta V- and J-gene trimming. The number of N-insertions in an Asian-associated ancestry cluster was reportedly below the roughly 620-donor mean in a later analysis. As was reported, the HLA-A and HLA-B alleles of most subjects were accurately predicted from TCR beta sequences.

This clone was seen a single time. Its target is not known. With 60 Vbeta and 13 Jbeta primers, the PCR was carried out. Some clones are missing from TCRdb's copy, which holds only in-frame ones; the method was immunoSEQ multiplex PCR. The sample yields more than 80,000 clones, 78% seen once. The clonotype comes from a young man in good health and CMV-seropositive. The V and J genes are TRBV6-5 and TRBJ2-7, with 8 bases matching TRBD1. Source material: PBMCs. CDR3 sequence (DNA): TGTGCCAGCAGTTTGATGGGACAGGACTACGAGCAGTACTTC. Amino acid sequence: CASSLMGQDYEQYF.